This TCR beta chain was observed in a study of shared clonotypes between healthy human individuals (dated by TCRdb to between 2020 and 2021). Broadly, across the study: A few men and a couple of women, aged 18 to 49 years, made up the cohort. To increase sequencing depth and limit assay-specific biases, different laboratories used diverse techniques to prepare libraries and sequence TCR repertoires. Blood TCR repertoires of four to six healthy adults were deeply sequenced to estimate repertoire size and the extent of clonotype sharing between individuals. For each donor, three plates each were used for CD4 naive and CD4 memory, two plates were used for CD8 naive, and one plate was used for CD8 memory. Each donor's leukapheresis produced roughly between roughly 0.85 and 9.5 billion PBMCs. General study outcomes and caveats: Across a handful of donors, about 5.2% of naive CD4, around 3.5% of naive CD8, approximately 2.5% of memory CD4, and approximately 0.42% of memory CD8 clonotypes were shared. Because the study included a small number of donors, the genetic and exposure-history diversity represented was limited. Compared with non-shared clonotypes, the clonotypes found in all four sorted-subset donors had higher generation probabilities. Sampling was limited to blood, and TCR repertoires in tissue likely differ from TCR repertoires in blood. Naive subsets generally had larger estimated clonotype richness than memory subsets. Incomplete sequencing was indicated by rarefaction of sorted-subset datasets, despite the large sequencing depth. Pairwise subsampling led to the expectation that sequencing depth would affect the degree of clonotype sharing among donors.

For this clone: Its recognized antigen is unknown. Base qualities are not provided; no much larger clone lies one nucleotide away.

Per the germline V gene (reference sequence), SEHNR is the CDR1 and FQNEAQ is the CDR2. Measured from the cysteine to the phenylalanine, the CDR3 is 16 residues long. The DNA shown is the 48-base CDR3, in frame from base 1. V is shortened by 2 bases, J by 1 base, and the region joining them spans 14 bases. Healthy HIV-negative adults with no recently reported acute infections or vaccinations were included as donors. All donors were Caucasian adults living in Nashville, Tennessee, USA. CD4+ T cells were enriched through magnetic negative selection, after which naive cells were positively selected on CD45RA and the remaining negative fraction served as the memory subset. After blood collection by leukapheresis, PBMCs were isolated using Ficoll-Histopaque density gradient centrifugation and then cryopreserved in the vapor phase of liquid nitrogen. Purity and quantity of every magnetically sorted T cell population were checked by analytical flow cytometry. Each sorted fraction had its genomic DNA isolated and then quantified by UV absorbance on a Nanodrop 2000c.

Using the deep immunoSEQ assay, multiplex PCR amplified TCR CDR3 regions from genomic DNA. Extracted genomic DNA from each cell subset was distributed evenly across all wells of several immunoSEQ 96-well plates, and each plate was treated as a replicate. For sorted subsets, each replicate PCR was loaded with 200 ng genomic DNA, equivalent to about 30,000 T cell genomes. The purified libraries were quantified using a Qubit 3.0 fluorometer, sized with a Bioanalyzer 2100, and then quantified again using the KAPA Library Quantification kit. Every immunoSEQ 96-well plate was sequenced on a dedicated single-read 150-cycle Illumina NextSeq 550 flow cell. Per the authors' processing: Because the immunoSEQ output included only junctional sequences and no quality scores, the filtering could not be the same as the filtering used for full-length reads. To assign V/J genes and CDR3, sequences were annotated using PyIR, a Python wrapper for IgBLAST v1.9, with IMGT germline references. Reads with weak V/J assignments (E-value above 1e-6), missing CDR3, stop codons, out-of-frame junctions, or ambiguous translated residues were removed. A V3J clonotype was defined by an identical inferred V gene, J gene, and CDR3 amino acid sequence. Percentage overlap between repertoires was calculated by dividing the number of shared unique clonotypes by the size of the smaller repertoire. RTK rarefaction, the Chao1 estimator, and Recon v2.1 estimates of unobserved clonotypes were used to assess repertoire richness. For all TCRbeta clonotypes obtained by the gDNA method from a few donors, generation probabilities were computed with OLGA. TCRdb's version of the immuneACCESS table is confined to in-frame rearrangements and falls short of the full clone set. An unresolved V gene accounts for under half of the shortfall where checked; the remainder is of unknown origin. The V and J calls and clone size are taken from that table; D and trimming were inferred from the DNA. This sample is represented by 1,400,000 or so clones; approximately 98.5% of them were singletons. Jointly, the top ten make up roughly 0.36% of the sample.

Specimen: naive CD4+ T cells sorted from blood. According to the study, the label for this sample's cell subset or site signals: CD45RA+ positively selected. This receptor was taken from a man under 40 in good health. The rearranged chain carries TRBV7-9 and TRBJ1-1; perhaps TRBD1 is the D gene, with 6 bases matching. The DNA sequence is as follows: TGTGCCAGCAGCTTAACCCCCGGGACACCGAACACTGAAGCTTTCTTT. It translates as CASSLTPGTPNTEAFF.